One and the same sample provided the 24 T cell receptor beta chains below, sequenced in a study of T-cell reconstitution after alpha-beta-depleted transplantation in children. Unique molecular identifiers were built into the TCRbeta library. TCRdb recomputed calls from the PCR reads with MiXCR, one row per CDR3 protein. The sample includes under 750,000 distinct CDR3 sequences, 23% of them seen just once. This specimen consisted of PBMCs, mostly from graft donor cells, obtained 360 days after TCRalphabeta/CD19-depleted stem cell transplant. These receptors originate from a boy younger than two who had a stem cell transplant for acute myeloid leukemia, so the T cells may come from the graft donor.

The V gene is TRBV6-1, the J gene TRBJ2-7; perhaps TRBD1 as D (6 bases). V lost 1 base and J 0 bases, leaving 10 bases between the germline ends. This CDR3 spans 15 amino acids. The germline CDR1 and CDR2 sequences are MNHNS and SASEGT. CDR3 coding DNA: TGTGCCAGCAGTGAAGATGGGACATACTCCTACGAGCAGTACGTC. It specifies CASSEDGTYSYEQYV.

The gene calls are TRBV5-6 and TRBJ2-7; D is possibly TRBD1 (5 bases). The germline V gene has CDR1 SGHDT and CDR2 YYEEEE. With 4 bases removed from V and 5 bases from J, the gap between germline ends came to 16 bases. This CDR3 is built from 14 residues. The CDR3 sequence: CASSLLSPDNEQYV. Written as DNA, the CDR3 is TGTGCCAGCAGCCTCCTCAGCCCGGACAACGAGCAGTACGTC.

The table lists this clonotype with many counts. The rearrangement joins TRBV5-6 to TRBJ2-3; 8 positions match TRBD1. Unmatched junction bases numbered 12, after V lost 4 bases and J lost 2 bases. The germline V gene encodes CDR1 SGHDT and CDR2 YYEEEE. The CDR3 has 17 amino acids. In DNA form, the CDR3 reads TGTGCCAGCAGCCGTCCCCCGGGACAGGAGATCACAGATACGCAGTATTTT. As protein: CASSRPPGQEITDTQYF.

This clonotype was detected a few times. The J gene is TRBJ2-5, the V gene TRBV28, with no clear D. Germline V gene data show CDR1 as MDHEN and CDR2 as SYDVKM. The CDR3 length is 10 residues. V shed 6 bases and J shed 7 bases, with 6 bases lying between them. DNA of the CDR3: TGTGCCAGCAGGACGGGGACCCAGTACTTC. Protein product: CASRTGTQYF.

This clonotype showed up just a few times. The J gene is TRBJ1-1, the V gene TRBV29-1; D is undetermined. The CDR3 runs to 10 residues. V lost 7 bases, J lost 4 bases, and 7 bases lay in between. Germline lookup yields CDR1 SQVTM and CDR2 ANQGSEA. This CDR3 reads CSGHITEAFF. DNA for the CDR3: TGCAGCGGACACATCACTGAAGCTTTCTTT.

This clonotype was counted at least ten times. V gene TRBV6-2 or TRBV6-3 combines with J gene TRBJ2-7; TRBD1 matches 9 bases. The J segment lost 3 bases and the V segment lost 2 bases, leaving 2 bases of the junction unmatched. This CDR3 is 14 amino acids long. In germline, CDR1 is MNHEY, CDR2 SVGEGT. For the CDR3, the DNA is TGTGCCAGCAGTTACGGGGACAGGGTCTACGAGCAGTACTTC. Amino acid sequence: CASSYGDRVYEQYF.

This clonotype came up many times. The genes are TRBV20-1 and TRBJ2-7; no clear D. The ends were cut back, 0 bases at V and 3 bases at J, with 15 bases in the middle. Germline assignment: CDR1 DFQATT and CDR2 SNEGSKA (reference sequence). The CDR3 totals 15 residues. As DNA, the CDR3 is TGCAGTGCTAGAGAAGGGCTGAAATCCTACTACGAGCAGTACTTC. This encodes CSAREGLKSYYEQYF.

This clonotype has a handful of counts. The J gene is TRBJ2-1, the V gene TRBV6-2 or TRBV6-3; 10 nucleotides agree with TRBD2. The V gene's germline CDR1 is MNHEY and CDR2 SVGEGT. The length of the CDR3 is 15 residues. Trimming at V came to 6 bases and at J to 4 bases, leaving 6 bases not matched to a gene. CDR3 amino acids: CASRDTSGAYNEQFF. In nucleotides, the CDR3 is TGTGCCAGCAGAGATACTAGCGGGGCTTACAATGAGCAGTTCTTC.

This clonotype was observed a few times. This chain joins TRBV11-2 and TRBJ2-5; 12 bases agree with TRBD2. CDR1 is SGHAT, CDR2 FQNNGV, per germline. V shed 6 bases and J 0 bases; nucleotides not matched to a gene: 5. The CDR3 has 16 residues. The CDR3 is CASSRTSGVYQETQYF. CDR3 DNA sequence: TGTGCCAGCAGTAGGACTAGCGGGGTGTACCAAGAGACCCAGTACTTC.

This clonotype was seen a few times. The chain is built from TRBV11-2 and TRBJ2-2; tentatively, D is TRBD1 (6 bases). The length of the CDR3 is 15 residues. The germline V and J ends were trimmed by 2 bases and 4 bases, with 11 bases remaining between them. Germline values: CDR1 SGHAT, CDR2 FQNNGV. CDR3 DNA: TGTGCCAGCAGCTTATTCACAGGGCCCACCGGGGAGCTGTTTTTT. Protein: CASSLFTGPTGELFF.

This clonotype was observed many times. The rearrangement uses TRBV28 and TRBJ2-3; 7 bases map to TRBD1. This CDR3 region has 14 residues. CDR1 is MDHEN, CDR2 SYDVKM, per germline. V was pared by 6 bases and J by 4 bases, with 7 bases of the junction left unmatched. The CDR3 is CASRNDRAPDTQYF. Here the CDR3 DNA reads TGTGCCAGCAGGAACGACAGGGCACCAGATACGCAGTATTTT.

The gene calls are TRBV20-1 and TRBJ1-2, with a weak D call TRBD1 (5 bases). V dropped 5 bases and J dropped 7 bases, with 14 bases sitting between them. Germline lookup yields CDR1 DFQATT and CDR2 SNEGSKA (reference sequence). The CDR3 has 12 amino acids. The CDR3 nucleotides are TGCAGTGCTCGGGGGGGGGATGGTGGCTACACCTTC. Translated, it gives CSARGGDGGYTF.

CDR3 DNA sequence: TGTGCCAGCAGCCCCGGGGGGGGCGAAGAGACCCAGTACTTC. This encodes CASSPGGGEETQYF. The rearrangement links TRBV12-3 or TRBV12-4 to TRBJ2-5; 8 bases map to TRBD2. The J segment lost 3 bases and the V segment lost 6 bases, leaving 6 bases of the junction unmatched. The CDR3 runs 14 residues.

The table lists this clonotype with a few counts. This chain joins TRBV11-2 and TRBJ2-3; 8 nucleotides match TRBD2. V dropped 0 bases and J dropped 2; count of bases not matched to a gene: 7. CDR1 is SGHAT, CDR2 FQNNGV, per germline. This CDR3 comprises 17 residues. The CDR3, as DNA: TGTGCCAGCAGCTTAGACGTACTAGCGGTTTTCACAGATACGCAGTATTTT. Protein product: CASSLDVLAVFTDTQYF.

This clonotype was seen more than once but under ten times. The chain couples TRBV7-8 to TRBJ2-7; D might be TRBD2 (6 bases). Germline V gene lookup returns CDR1 SGHVS and CDR2 FQNEAQ. V lost 1 base and J lost 2, with 15 bases in between. The CDR3 has 16 residues. DNA for the CDR3: TGTGCCAGCAGCTTAGATGGGGGGACTCCAGCCTACGAGCAGTACTTC. The encoded protein is CASSLDGGTPAYEQYF.

This chain uses TRBV6-5 with TRBJ2-2; 7 bases line up with TRBD2. Germline V gene data show CDR1 as MNHEY and CDR2 as SVGAGI. The CDR3 is 18 amino acids. Trimming took 0 bases from V and 1 from J; bases not matched to a gene: 8. For the CDR3, the DNA is TGTGCCAGCAGTTACTCGATCTTAGCGGGCTTGAACACCGGGGAGCTGTTTTTT. Amino acids: CASSYSILAGLNTGELFF.

This clonotype was seen at least ten times. J is TRBJ2-7 and V is TRBV20-1; D is possibly TRBD1 (6 bases). The CDR3 has 11 residues. Germline V gene sequence: CDR1 DFQATT, CDR2 SNEGSKA (reference sequence). V lost 6 bases to trimming and J lost 6 bases, with 12 bases between them. This CDR3 reads CSARQDREQYV. The CDR3 DNA sequence: TGCAGTGCGAGACAGGACCGCGAGCAGTACGTC.

This clonotype was recorded many times. The chain couples TRBV7-3 to TRBJ2-1; tentatively, D is TRBD1 (5 bases). The CDR3 runs to 16 residues. The germline V and J ends were trimmed by 2 bases and 2 bases, with 13 bases remaining between them. CDR1 is SGHTA and CDR2 is FQGTGA in the germline V gene. The CDR3 region is CASSLEGDSTYNEQFF. In DNA, the CDR3 is TGTGCCAGCAGCTTAGAAGGGGATTCAACCTACAATGAGCAGTTCTTC.

This clonotype was detected ten times or more. The chain has TRBV12-3 or TRBV12-4 and TRBJ2-2; perhaps TRBD1 as D (6 bases). The CDR3 spans 15 residues. Trimming removed 6 bases at V and 5 bases at J, with 16 bases between. The CDR3 DNA is TGTGCCAGCAGCCCAACAGGGTGGGGAACCGGGGAGCTGTTTTTT. Its protein is CASSPTGWGTGELFF.

The V and J genes are TRBV15 and TRBJ2-7, with D perhaps TRBD1 or TRBD2 (5 bases each). V lost 5 bases, J lost 4 bases, and 12 bases lay in between. CDR1 and CDR2 from the germline V gene are LNHNV and YYDKDF (reference sequence). This CDR3 is built from 13 residues. CDR3 sequence: CATSSGPLYEQYV. DNA of the CDR3: TGTGCCACCAGCTCGGGACCGCTTTACGAGCAGTACGTC.

Written as DNA, the CDR3 is TGTGCCAGCGGGCCTACAGGGCCCTATGGCTACACCTTC. This translates into CASGPTGPYGYTF. V usage is TRBV12-3 or TRBV12-4 and J usage is TRBJ1-2; a possible D gene is TRBD1 (6 bases). The ends were cut back, 8 bases at V and 4 bases at J, with 14 bases in the middle. The CDR3 covers 13 residues.

This clonotype was observed a handful of times. V usage is TRBV6-5 and J usage is TRBJ1-1; the D is unclear. V lost 4 bases, J lost 1 base, and 13 bases lay in between. Germline-derived CDR1 and CDR2 are MNHEY and SVGAGI. This CDR3 spans 15 amino acids. This CDR3 is CASSFAAGGNTEAFF. The CDR3 coding sequence is TGTGCCAGCAGTTTTGCGGCGGGAGGGAACACTGAAGCTTTCTTT.

This clonotype was counted only a few times. The rearrangement joins TRBV9 to TRBJ2-7; 8 positions match TRBD1. The CDR3 covers 14 residues. The V and J ends lost 0 bases and 2 bases, in that order; junction bases with no gene match: 1. Germline CDR1 is SGDLS and CDR2 is YYNGEE. This CDR3 reads CASSVGQGPYEQYF. Here the CDR3 DNA reads TGTGCCAGCAGCGTAGGACAGGGGCCCTACGAGCAGTACTTC.

Many counts were recorded for this clonotype. V and J are TRBV5-1 and TRBJ2-1, with D uncertain. The CDR3 has 16 residues. Trimming took off 0 bases at V and 0 bases at J, with 10 bases between the two ends. Germline lookup yields CDR1 SGHRS and CDR2 YFSETQ. The CDR3 DNA sequence: TGCGCCAGCAGCTTGGCCATGTCGAGCTCCTACAATGAGCAGTTCTTC. Amino acid sequence: CASSLAMSSSYNEQFF. Variable domain in full (rest from reference TRBV5-1 and TRBJ2-1): KAGVTQTPRYLIKTRGQQVTLSCSPISGHRSVSWYQQTPGQGLQFLFEYFSETQRNKGNFPGRFSGRQFSNSRSEMNVSTLELGDSALYLCASSLAMSSSYNEQFFGPGTRLTVL.